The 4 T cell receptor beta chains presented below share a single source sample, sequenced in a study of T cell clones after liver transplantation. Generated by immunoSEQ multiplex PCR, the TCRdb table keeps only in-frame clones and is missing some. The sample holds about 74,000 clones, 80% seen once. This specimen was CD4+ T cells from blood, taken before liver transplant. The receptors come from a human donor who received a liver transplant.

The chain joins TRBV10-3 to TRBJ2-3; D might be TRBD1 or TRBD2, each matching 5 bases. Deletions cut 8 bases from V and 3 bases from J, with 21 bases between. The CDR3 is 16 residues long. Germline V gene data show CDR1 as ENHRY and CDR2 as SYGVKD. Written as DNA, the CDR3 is TGTGCCATCGGGGCGGGTGGAAGCCAGGGAACAGATACGCAGTATTTT. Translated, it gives CAIGAGGSQGTDTQYF.

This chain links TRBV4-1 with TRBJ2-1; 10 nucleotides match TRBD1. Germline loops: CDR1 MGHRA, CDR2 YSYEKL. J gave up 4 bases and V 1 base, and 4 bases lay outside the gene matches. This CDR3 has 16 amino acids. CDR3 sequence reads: CASSQVDRGAYNEQFF. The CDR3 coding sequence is TGCGCCAGCAGCCAAGTGGACAGGGGGGCATACAATGAGCAGTTCTTC.

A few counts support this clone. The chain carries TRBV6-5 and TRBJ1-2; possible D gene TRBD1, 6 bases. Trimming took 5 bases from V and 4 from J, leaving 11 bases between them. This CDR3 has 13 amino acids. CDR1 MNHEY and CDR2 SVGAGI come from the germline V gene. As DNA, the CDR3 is TGTGCCAGCAGTCACAGGGAGGGCTATGGCTACACCTTC. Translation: CASSHREGYGYTF.

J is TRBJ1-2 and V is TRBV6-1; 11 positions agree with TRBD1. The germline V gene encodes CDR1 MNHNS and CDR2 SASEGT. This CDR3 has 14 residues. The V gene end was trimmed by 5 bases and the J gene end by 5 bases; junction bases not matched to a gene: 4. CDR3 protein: CASSTGQGAYGYTF. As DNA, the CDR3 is TGTGCCAGCAGTACCGGACAGGGGGCGTATGGCTACACCTTC.